One sample yielded the 7 T cell receptor beta chains listed below, sequenced in a study of control samples from healthy donors and cancer patients. Only in-frame clones appear in the TCRdb table, and some are missing; sequencing was by immunoSEQ multiplex PCR. The data hold fewer than 65,000 clones, with about four fifths observed a single time. The source material was blood. The receptors stem from a man aged 65-85 years in good health.

The chain carries TRBV6-5 and TRBJ2-5; a weak D match, TRBD2 (6 bases). The length of the CDR3 is 13 residues. Trimming stripped 6 bases from V and 2 bases from J, with 10 bases between. The germline V gene encodes CDR1 MNHEY and CDR2 SVGAGI. Here the CDR3 reads CASRLGTQETQYF. The CDR3 DNA reads TGTGCCAGCAGATTGGGGACTCAAGAGACCCAGTACTTC.

The chain joins TRBV7-8 to TRBJ1-6; 7 nucleotides agree with TRBD1. The CDR3 is 14 residues long. The J segment lost 8 bases and the V segment lost 4 bases, leaving 5 bases of the junction unmatched. CDR1 and CDR2 (germline): SGHVS, FQNEAQ. In nucleotides, the CDR3 is TGTGCCAGCAGCTGGACAGGATGGGATTCACCCCTCCACTTT. This encodes CASSWTGWDSPLHF.

The rearrangement links TRBV9 to TRBJ1-6; 9 nucleotides align to TRBD1. CDR3 length: 14 amino acids. Unmatched junction bases numbered 4, after V lost 5 bases and J lost 7 bases. Germline CDR1 reads SGDLS; CDR2 reads YYNGEE. The CDR3 sequence: CASSQTGGNSPLHF. DNA for the CDR3: TGTGCCAGCAGTCAGACAGGGGGGAATTCACCCCTCCACTTT.

This chain joins TRBV11-2 and TRBJ1-2; tentatively, D is TRBD1 (5 bases). V was clipped by 4 bases and J by 4 bases, with 13 bases between them. The CDR3 extends over 14 amino acids. Germline lookup yields CDR1 SGHAT and CDR2 FQNNGV. In DNA form, the CDR3 reads TGTGCCAGCAGCTCGATCAGGGATGGCTATGGCTACACCTTC. The encoded protein is CASSSIRDGYGYTF.

This chain uses TRBV5-1 with TRBJ2-5; no clear D. The CDR3 runs 14 residues. Germline values: CDR1 SGHRS, CDR2 YFSETQ. V dropped 0 bases and J dropped 5 bases, with 11 bases sitting between them. The CDR3 spells CASSLEDPGETQYF. For the CDR3, the DNA is TGCGCCAGCAGCTTGGAAGATCCCGGGGAGACCCAGTACTTC.

The V call is TRBV19, the J call TRBJ2-1; TRBD1 matches 10 bases. V was clipped by 1 base and J by 9 bases; unmatched bases: 3. The germline V gene encodes CDR1 LNHDA and CDR2 SQIVND (reference sequence). This CDR3 spans 14 amino acids. The DNA for the CDR3 is TGTGCCAGTAGTATAGTTAGGACAGGGGGTGAGCAGTTCTTC. Protein: CASSIVRTGGEQFF.

This chain uses TRBV5-5 with TRBJ2-1, with D perhaps matching TRBD1 (6 bases). The CDR3 consists of 15 residues. Germline lookup yields CDR1 SGHKS and CDR2 YYEKEE (reference sequence). V gave up 1 base and J gave up 7 bases, with 15 bases separating them. The CDR3 region is CASSLWGTSGNEQFF. The CDR3 region has the DNA TGTGCCAGCAGCTTGTGGGGGACATCGGGGAATGAGCAGTTCTTC.